This T cell receptor (beta chain) was sequenced in a study of human T cells and chemical hapten exposure. Overall study context: Yields of TCR per sample differed, chiefly owing to small differences in pooled library volume. Study-level findings and limits: The donor cohort had alopecia, so its immune response may not match that of healthy people.

Time point noted: patch test 1, 2 weeks after DPC sensitization. Treatment here: therapeutic diphenylcyclopropenone sensitization with weekly scalp DPC. Within the library, unique molecular identifiers were attached to each individual cDNA molecule. TCRdb re-called the RACE reads with MiXCR, one entry per CDR3 protein. The data show around 71,000 distinct CDR3 sequences, 9.8% seen once. Trimming pared 3 bases from V and 0 bases from J, leaving 15 bases between. The CDR3 is 17 residues long. This clonotype came up many times. Its antigen remains unknown. The clonotype comes from a middle-aged woman with alopecia areata. Some clones in this sample may be carry-over from other donors' samples. The sample consisted of whole blood, taken in connection with sensitization to the hapten diphenylcyclopropenone (DPC). The rearrangement links TRBV12-3 or TRBV12-4 to TRBJ1-5; TRBD1 might be the D (6 bases). The CDR3, as DNA: TGTGCCAGCAGTTTTTGGGGGACACGTTATAGCAATCAGCCCCAGCATTTT. Protein: CASSFWGTRYSNQPQHF.